The present entry profiles one T cell receptor beta chain with its context. These data belong to a study of OX40 agonist ivuxolimab in advanced cancers. About the research overall: Patients achieving partial responses numbered three: one hepatocellular carcinoma case and two cutaneous melanoma cases.

The CDR3 consists of 16 residues. The germline CDR1 and CDR2 sequences are MGHRA and YSYEKL. Trimming took 1 base from V and 4 from J, leaving 16 bases between them. Clones were sequenced by immunoSEQ multiplex PCR, and TCRdb holds only the in-frame ones, with some missing. Altogether under 13,000 clones are present, roughly 74% being singletons, with the ten largest covering around 33%. This chain uses TRBV4-1 with TRBJ2-5; tentative D call: TRBD1 (6 bases). The clonotype originates from an adult with an advanced solid tumor such as melanoma, head and neck, liver or kidney cancer. Sample: CD4+ or CD8+ T cells sorted from blood, taken in a trial of the OX40 agonist ivuxolimab. In DNA, the CDR3 is TGCGCCAGCAGCCAAGTAGCACAGGGAAGTCGAGAGACCCAGTACTTC. This encodes CASSQVAQGSRETQYF.